Listed here are 23 T cell receptor beta chains from one sample, sequenced in a study of identical twins. From the 5' RACE reads, TCRdb called clonotypes with MiXCR, one entry per CDR3 protein. The sample carries some 900,000 distinct CDR3 sequences, over 9% recorded once. The same sample was also used in a study of yellow fever vaccine responses in identical twins.

The sequenced material came from PBMCs. Receptor source: a young woman in good health.

A few counts support this clonotype. The chain couples TRBV19 to TRBJ1-2; 7 bases map to TRBD1. The junction had 8 bases not matched to a gene; V was cut back by 5 bases and J by 8 bases. Germline values: CDR1 LNHDA, CDR2 SQIVND (reference sequence). CDR3 length: 13 residues. CDR3 bases: TGTGCCAGTAGTCACGACAGGGCGCGAGGCTACACCTTC. Translation gives CASSHDRARGYTF.

This clonotype was counted once. V usage is TRBV5-1 and J usage is TRBJ2-1, with 9 bases identical to TRBD1. V gave up 3 bases and J gave up 7 bases; unmatched junction bases: 11. This CDR3 spans 16 amino acids. Germline CDR1 SGHRS, CDR2 YFSETQ. The CDR3: CASSSHRDRVWNEQFF. The CDR3 region has the DNA TGCGCCAGCAGCTCCCACCGGGACAGGGTGTGGAATGAGCAGTTCTTC.

This clonotype showed up just once. The chain joins TRBV2 to TRBJ2-7; 14 bases agree with TRBD2. The J segment lost 3 bases and the V segment lost 6 bases, leaving 4 bases of the junction unmatched. Germline CDR1 is SNHLY and CDR2 is FYNNEI. This CDR3 contains 15 residues. CDR3 loop: CASRQGLAGDYEQYF. DNA for the CDR3: TGTGCCAGCAGGCAGGGACTAGCGGGGGACTACGAGCAGTACTTC.

V usage is TRBV11-2 and J usage is TRBJ2-3; 16 bases agree with TRBD2. CDR3 length: 19 amino acids. Germline CDR1 and CDR2: SGHAT and FQNNGV. V trimming: 0 bases; J trimming: 0 bases; junction bases outside the gene matches: 3. CDR3 sequence reads: CASSLDGTSGGASTDTQYF. The CDR3, as DNA: TGTGCCAGCAGCTTAGATGGGACTAGCGGGGGGGCAAGCACAGATACGCAGTATTTT.

This clonotype turned up a few times. This chain uses TRBV12-3 or TRBV12-4 with TRBJ2-3; D gene unclear. Trimming took off 3 bases at V and 2 bases at J, with 12 bases between the two ends. The CDR3 is 15 residues long. CDR3 nucleotide sequence: TGTGCCAGCAGTTTCGTAGGAGATCCCACAGATACGCAGTATTTT. Amino acid sequence: CASSFVGDPTDTQYF.

This clonotype has ten or more counts. The chain carries TRBV20-1 and TRBJ1-2, with D perhaps TRBD1 (6 bases). Germline-derived CDR1 and CDR2 are DFQATT and SNEGSKA (reference sequence). The CDR3 length is 10 residues. Trimming shortened V by 5 bases and J by 6 bases, and 7 bases separated the two germline ends. The CDR3, as DNA: TGCAGTGCTTGGGACAATGGCTACACCTTC. Translated: CSAWDNGYTF.

This chain uses TRBV9 with TRBJ2-5, with 7 positions matching TRBD1. The J segment lost 2 bases and the V segment lost 3 bases, leaving 4 bases of the junction unmatched. CDR3 length: 14 residues. The V gene's germline CDR1 is SGDLS and CDR2 YYNGEE. The CDR3 here is CASSEGAEQETQYF. CDR3 in DNA: TGTGCCAGCAGCGAGGGGGCTGAGCAAGAGACCCAGTACTTC.

This chain uses TRBV3-1 with TRBJ2-7, with TRBD2 matching 12 bases. This CDR3 has 16 amino acids. The trim removed 8 bases at V and 6 bases at J, leaving 14 bases unmatched. Germline V gene sequence: CDR1 LGHDT, CDR2 YNNKEL (reference sequence). The CDR3 spells CASGRRLAGGRGEQYF. DNA for the CDR3: TGTGCCAGCGGGCGTAGGCTAGCGGGAGGGAGGGGCGAGCAGTACTTC.

The chain is built from TRBV6-2 or TRBV6-3 and TRBJ2-1; 8 positions agree with TRBD1. Per germline, CDR1 MNHEY and CDR2 SVGEGT. The junction had 5 bases not matched to a gene; V was cut back by 2 bases and J by 5 bases. The CDR3 spans 15 residues. The CDR3 reads CASSYRTGRNNEQFF. CDR3 nucleotide sequence: TGTGCCAGCAGTTACCGGACAGGGCGAAACAATGAGCAGTTCTTC.

This clonotype turned up a few times. The genes are TRBV12-3 or TRBV12-4 and TRBJ2-7; 10 nucleotides align to TRBD2. The junction had 3 bases not matched to a gene; V was cut back by 5 bases and J by 2 bases. The CDR3 consists of 14 residues. The DNA for the CDR3 is TGTGCCAGCAGTAATGGACTAGCGGCCTACGAGCAGTACTTC. This encodes CASSNGLAAYEQYF.

In this sample, this clonotype turned up many times. The chain employs TRBV6-5 and TRBJ1-6; no firm D call. This CDR3 has 11 amino acids. V was shortened by 8 bases and J by 7 bases, with 6 bases between the two germline ends. Per germline, CDR1 MNHEY and CDR2 SVGAGI. The CDR3 DNA is TGTGCCAGCGGAGTCAATTCACCCCTCCACTTT. Protein sequence: CASGVNSPLHF.

V gene TRBV4-1 combines with J gene TRBJ2-4; 16 nucleotides match TRBD2. The CDR3 has 18 residues. After removal of 6 bases from V and 0 bases from J, the junction contained 5 bases not matched to a gene. CDR1 MGHRA and CDR2 YSYEKL come from the germline V gene. The DNA of the CDR3 is TGCGCCAGCAGTCGGGGACTAGCGGGAGGGATAGCCAAAAACATTCAGTACTTC. This codes for CASSRGLAGGIAKNIQYF.

This clonotype was counted many times. The rearrangement links TRBV11-3 to TRBJ2-1; 14 nucleotides match TRBD2. Unmatched junction bases numbered 5, after V lost 5 bases and J lost 8 bases. The CDR3 length is 15 residues. CDR1 and CDR2 from the germline V gene are SGHNT and YENEEA. Here the CDR3 DNA reads TGTGCCAGCAGCGGTGGACTAGCGGGAGGACATGAGCAGTTCTTC. Protein product: CASSGGLAGGHEQFF. Filled out from reference TRBV11-3 and TRBJ2-1, the complete variable domain reads EAGVVQSPRYKIIEKKQPVAFWCNPISGHNTLYWYLQNLGQGPELLIRYENEEAVDDSQLPKDRFSAERLKGVDSTLKIQPAELGDSAVYLCASSGGLAGGHEQFFGPGTRLTVL.

This clonotype was counted many times. The chain joins TRBV11-2 to TRBJ2-5; 15 bases align to TRBD2. Germline V gives CDR1 SGHAT, CDR2 FQNNGV. Losses at the gene ends were 6 bases for V and 4 bases for J; bases not matched to a gene: 6. The CDR3 has 16 amino acids. This chain's CDR3 is CASRDPGLAGGETQYF. In DNA form, the CDR3 reads TGTGCCAGCAGGGACCCGGGACTAGCGGGGGGAGAGACCCAGTACTTC.

This clonotype was found a few times. The chain couples TRBV5-1 to TRBJ2-1, with 9 nucleotides matching TRBD2. Trimming at V came to 0 bases and at J to 9 bases, leaving 16 bases not matched to a gene. CDR1 is SGHRS and CDR2 is YFSETQ in the germline V gene. The CDR3 is made up of 18 amino acids. CDR3 amino acids: CASSLAGQGLAGVAEQFF. In DNA form, the CDR3 reads TGCGCCAGCAGCTTGGCCGGGCAGGGATTAGCGGGAGTCGCTGAGCAGTTCTTC.

The chain combines TRBV12-3 or TRBV12-4 with TRBJ2-7, with D possibly TRBD1 on 5 matching bases. The CDR3 length is 16 residues. V was pared by 1 base and J by 5 bases, with 18 bases between. Here the CDR3 DNA reads TGTGCCAGCAGTTTAGTTGGGGCCGTAGGTGTCCACGAGCAGTACTTC. This sequence encodes CASSLVGAVGVHEQYF.

There are a few counts of this clonotype. The chain couples TRBV7-9 to TRBJ2-1; 8 positions agree with TRBD1. V lost 5 bases and J lost 6; bases outside the gene matches: 6. Germline V lookup: CDR1 SEHNR, CDR2 FQNEAQ (reference sequence). The CDR3 has 14 amino acids. DNA for the CDR3: TGTGCCAGCAGCCAGGGGGCGCCGTCCAATGAGCAGTTCTTC. Translated: CASSQGAPSNEQFF.

The genes are TRBV20-1 and TRBJ1-5, with 7 nucleotides matching TRBD1. This CDR3 comprises 16 residues. Losses at the gene ends were 8 bases for V and 2 bases for J; bases not matched to a gene: 15. Germline lookup yields CDR1 DFQATT and CDR2 SNEGSKA (reference sequence). The CDR3 loop reads CSTGGYRGLGNQPQHF. In nucleotides, the CDR3 is TGCAGTACCGGGGGATACAGGGGCCTTGGCAATCAGCCCCAGCATTTT.

This sequence joins TRBV5-1 and TRBJ2-1, with D perhaps matching TRBD2 (6 bases). Germline CDR1 is SGHRS and CDR2 is YFSETQ. Trimming shortened V by 1 base and J by 3 bases, and 8 bases separated the two germline ends. There are 14 residues in the CDR3. In nucleotides, the CDR3 is TGCGCCAGCAGCTTGATGGAGGGCTACAATGAGCAGTTCTTC. Its protein product is CASSLMEGYNEQFF. The full variable domain, in which reference TRBV5-1 and TRBJ2-1 provide the parts outside the CDR3, is KAGVTQTPRYLIKTRGQQVTLSCSPISGHRSVSWYQQTPGQGLQFLFEYFSETQRNKGNFPGRFSGRQFSNSRSEMNVSTLELGDSALYLCASSLMEGYNEQFFGPGTRLTVL.

This clonotype was counted only a few times. The chain recombines TRBV18 with TRBJ2-3; 12 bases line up with TRBD2. The length of the CDR3 is 16 residues. Germline CDR1 KGHSH, CDR2 LQKENI. The trim removed 6 bases at V and 4 bases at J, leaving 8 bases unmatched. DNA for the CDR3: TGTGCCAGCTCGCCTGGACTAGCGGGATTCTCAGATACGCAGTATTTT. Protein product: CASSPGLAGFSDTQYF.

Worth noting for this clonotype: A read error may explain this, as a much larger clone is one base away. V gene TRBV12-3 or TRBV12-4 combines with J gene TRBJ1-4, with D perhaps matching TRBD1 (5 bases). The CDR3 has 14 residues. The V end lost 6 bases, the J end lost 11 bases, and 19 bases lay between the germline ends. The CDR3 bases are TGTGCCAGCAGCGGGGGACCGGAGTTACGTAAACTGTTTTTT. Its translation: CASSGGPELRKLFF.

This clonotype was counted many times. V and J are TRBV5-1 and TRBJ2-1; D gene uncertain. The germline gives CDR1 SGHRS, CDR2 YFSETQ. V lost 0 bases and J 2 bases, leaving 6 bases between the germline ends. The CDR3 loop spans 14 amino acids. CDR3 protein: CASSLGAAYNEQFF. Written as DNA, the CDR3 is TGCGCCAGCAGCTTGGGGGCTGCCTACAATGAGCAGTTCTTC.

The V and J genes are TRBV7-9 and TRBJ2-1; the D is unclear. This CDR3 comprises 13 residues. CDR1 and CDR2 (germline): SEHNR, FQNEAQ (reference sequence). Deletions cut 5 bases from V and 8 bases from J, with 13 bases between. The DNA for the CDR3 is TGTGCCAGCAGCATCTCCGGGCTCGATGAGCAGTTCTTC. Translating gives CASSISGLDEQFF.